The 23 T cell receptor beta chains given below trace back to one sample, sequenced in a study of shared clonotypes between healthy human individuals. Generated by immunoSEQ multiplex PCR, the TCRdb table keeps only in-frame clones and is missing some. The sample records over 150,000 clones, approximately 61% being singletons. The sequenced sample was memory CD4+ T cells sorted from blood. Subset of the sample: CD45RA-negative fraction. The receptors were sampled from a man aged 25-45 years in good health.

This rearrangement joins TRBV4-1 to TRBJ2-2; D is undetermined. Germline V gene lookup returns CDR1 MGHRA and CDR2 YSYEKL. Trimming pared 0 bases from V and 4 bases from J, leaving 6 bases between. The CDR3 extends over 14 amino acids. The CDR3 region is CASSQDILTGELFF. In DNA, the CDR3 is TGCGCCAGCAGCCAAGATATCCTCACCGGGGAGCTGTTTTTT.

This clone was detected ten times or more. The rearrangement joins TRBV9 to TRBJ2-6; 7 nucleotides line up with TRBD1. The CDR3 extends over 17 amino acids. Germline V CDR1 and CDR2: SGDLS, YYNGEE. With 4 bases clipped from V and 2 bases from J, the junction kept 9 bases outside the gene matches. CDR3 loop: CASSLRQGLPGANVLTF. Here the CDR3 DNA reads TGTGCCAGCAGCCTAAGACAGGGTCTTCCTGGGGCCAACGTCCTGACTTTC.

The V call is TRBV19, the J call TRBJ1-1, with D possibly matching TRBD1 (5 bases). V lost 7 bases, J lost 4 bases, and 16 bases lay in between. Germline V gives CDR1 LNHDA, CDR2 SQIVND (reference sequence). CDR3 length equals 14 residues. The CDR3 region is CASTLSQGFTEAFF. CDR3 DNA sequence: TGTGCCAGTACCCTGTCTCAGGGATTCACTGAAGCTTTCTTT.

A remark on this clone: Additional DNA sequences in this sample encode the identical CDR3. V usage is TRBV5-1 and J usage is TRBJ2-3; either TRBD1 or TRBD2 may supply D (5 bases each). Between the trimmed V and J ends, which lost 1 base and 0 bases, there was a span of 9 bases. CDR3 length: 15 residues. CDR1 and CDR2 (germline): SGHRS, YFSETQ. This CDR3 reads CASSLRGVSTDTQYF. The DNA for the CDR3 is TGCGCCAGCAGCTTGAGGGGAGTAAGCACAGATACGCAGTATTTT.

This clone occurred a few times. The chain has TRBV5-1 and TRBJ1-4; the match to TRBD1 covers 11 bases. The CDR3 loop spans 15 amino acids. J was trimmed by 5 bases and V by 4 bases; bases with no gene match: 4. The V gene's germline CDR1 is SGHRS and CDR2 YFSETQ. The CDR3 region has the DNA TGCGCCAGCAGCAGAGGACAGGGGGCGAATGAAAAACTGTTTTTT. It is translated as CASSRGQGANEKLFF. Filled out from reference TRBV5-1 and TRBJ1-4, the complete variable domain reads KAGVTQTPRYLIKTRGQQVTLSCSPISGHRSVSWYQQTPGQGLQFLFEYFSETQRNKGNFPGRFSGRQFSNSRSEMNVSTLELGDSALYLCASSRGQGANEKLFFGSGTQLSVL.

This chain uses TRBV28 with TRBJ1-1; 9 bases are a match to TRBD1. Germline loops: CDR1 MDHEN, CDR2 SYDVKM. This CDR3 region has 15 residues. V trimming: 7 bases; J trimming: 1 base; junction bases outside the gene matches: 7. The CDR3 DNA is TGTGCCAGCATCAAACAGGGGGCGCGGAACACTGAAGCTTTCTTT. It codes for CASIKQGARNTEAFF.

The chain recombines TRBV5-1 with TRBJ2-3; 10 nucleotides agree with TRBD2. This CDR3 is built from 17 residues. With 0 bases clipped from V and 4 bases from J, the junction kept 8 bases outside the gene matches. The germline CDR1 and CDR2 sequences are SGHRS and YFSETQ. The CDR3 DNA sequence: TGCGCCAGCAGCTTGGGGTTAGCTAGCGGGAGTTCAGATACGCAGTATTTT. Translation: CASSLGLASGSSDTQYF.

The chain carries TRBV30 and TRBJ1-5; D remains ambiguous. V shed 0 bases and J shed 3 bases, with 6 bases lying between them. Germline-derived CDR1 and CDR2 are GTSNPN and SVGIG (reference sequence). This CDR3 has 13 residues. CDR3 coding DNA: TGTGCCTGGAGTGTAGGGCCCAATCAGCCCCAGCATTTT. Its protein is CAWSVGPNQPQHF.

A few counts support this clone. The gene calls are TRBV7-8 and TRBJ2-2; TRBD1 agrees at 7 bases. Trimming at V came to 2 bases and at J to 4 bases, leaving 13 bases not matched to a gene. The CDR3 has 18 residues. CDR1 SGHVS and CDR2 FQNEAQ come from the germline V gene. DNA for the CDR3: TGTGCCAGCAGCTTAAGTATGAAGACAGGGTATGGCACCGGGGAGCTGTTTTTT. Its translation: CASSLSMKTGYGTGELFF.

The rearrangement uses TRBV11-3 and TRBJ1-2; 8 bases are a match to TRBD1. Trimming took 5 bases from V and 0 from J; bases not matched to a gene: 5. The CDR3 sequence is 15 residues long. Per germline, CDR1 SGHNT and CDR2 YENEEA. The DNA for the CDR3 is TGTGCCAGCAGCGACTGGGACAGGCCTAACTATGGCTACACCTTC. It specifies CASSDWDRPNYGYTF.

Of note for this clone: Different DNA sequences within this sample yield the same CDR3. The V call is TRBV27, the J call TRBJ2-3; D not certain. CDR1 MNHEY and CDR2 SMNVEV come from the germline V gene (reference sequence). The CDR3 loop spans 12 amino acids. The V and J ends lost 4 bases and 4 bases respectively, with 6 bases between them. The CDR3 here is CASSSPPDTQYF. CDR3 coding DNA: TGTGCCAGCAGTTCTCCCCCAGATACGCAGTATTTT.

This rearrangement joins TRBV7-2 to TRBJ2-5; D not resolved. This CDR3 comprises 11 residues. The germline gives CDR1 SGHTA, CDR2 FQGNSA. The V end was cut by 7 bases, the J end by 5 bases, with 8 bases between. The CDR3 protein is CASTPAETQYF. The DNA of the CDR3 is TGTGCCAGCACCCCTGCGGAGACCCAGTACTTC.

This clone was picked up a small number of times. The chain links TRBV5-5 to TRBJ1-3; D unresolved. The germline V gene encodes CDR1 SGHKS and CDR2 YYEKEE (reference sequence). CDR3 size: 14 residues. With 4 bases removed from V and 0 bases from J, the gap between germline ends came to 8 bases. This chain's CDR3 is CASSPRTSGNTIYF. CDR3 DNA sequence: TGTGCCAGCAGCCCCCGGACCTCTGGAAACACCATATATTTT.

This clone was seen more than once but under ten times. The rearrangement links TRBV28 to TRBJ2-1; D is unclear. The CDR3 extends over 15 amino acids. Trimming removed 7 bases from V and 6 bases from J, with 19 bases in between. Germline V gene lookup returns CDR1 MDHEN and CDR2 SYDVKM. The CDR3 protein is CASTSTGLVRNEQFF. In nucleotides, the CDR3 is TGTGCCAGCACCTCAACGGGTTTAGTGCGCAATGAGCAGTTCTTC.

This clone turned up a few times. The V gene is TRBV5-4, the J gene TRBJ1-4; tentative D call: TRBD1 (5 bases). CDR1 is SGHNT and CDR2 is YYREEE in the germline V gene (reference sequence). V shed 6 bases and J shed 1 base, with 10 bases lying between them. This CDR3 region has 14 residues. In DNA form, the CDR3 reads TGTGCCAGCAAGGAGACAGTAACTAATGAAAAACTGTTTTTT. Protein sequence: CASKETVTNEKLFF.

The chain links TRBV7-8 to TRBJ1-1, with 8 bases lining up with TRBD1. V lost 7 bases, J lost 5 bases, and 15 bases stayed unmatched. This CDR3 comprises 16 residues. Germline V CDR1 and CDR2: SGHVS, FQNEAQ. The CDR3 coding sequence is TGTGCCAGCATCCAAAGGAGGGCAGGGGGCTTAACTGAAGCTTTCTTT. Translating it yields CASIQRRAGGLTEAFF.

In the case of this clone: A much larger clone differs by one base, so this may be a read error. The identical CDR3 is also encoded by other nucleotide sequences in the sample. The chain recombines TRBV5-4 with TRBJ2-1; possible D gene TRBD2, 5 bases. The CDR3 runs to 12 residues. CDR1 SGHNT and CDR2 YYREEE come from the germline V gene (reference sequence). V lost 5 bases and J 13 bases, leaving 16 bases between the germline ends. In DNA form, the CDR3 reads TGTGCCAGCAGAGCGGACGTCTCTGAACAGTTCTTC. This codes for CASRADVSEQFF. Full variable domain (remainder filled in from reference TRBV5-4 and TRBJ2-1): ETGVTQSPTHLIKTRGQQVTLRCSSQSGHNTVSWYQQALGQGPQFIFQYYREEENGRGNFPPRFSGLQFPNYSSELNVNALELDDSALYLCASRADVSEQFFGPGTRLTVL.

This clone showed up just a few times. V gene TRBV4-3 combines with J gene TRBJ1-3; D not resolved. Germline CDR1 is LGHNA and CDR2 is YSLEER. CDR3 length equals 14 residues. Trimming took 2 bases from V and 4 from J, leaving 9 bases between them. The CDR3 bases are TGCGCCAGCAGCCAACTAGGGTTCGGAAACACCATATATTTT. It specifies CASSQLGFGNTIYF.

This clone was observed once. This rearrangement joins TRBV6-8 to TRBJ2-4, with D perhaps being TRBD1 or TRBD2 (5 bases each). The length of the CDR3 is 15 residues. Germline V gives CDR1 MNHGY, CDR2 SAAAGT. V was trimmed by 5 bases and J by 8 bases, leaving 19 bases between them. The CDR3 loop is CASSPGRGNIDIQYF. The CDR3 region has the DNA TGTGCCAGCAGTCCGGGACGCGGAAACATAGACATTCAGTACTTC.

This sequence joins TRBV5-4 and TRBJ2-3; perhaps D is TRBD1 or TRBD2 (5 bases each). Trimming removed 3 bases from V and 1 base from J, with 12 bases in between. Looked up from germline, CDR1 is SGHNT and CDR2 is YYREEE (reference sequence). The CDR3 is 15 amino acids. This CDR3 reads CASSWDGAGTDTQYF. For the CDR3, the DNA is TGTGCCAGCAGCTGGGACGGGGCCGGCACAGATACGCAGTATTTT.

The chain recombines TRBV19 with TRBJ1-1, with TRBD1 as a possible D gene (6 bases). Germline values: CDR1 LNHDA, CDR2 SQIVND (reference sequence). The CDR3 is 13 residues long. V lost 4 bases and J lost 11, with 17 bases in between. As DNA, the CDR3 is TGTGCCAGTAGTACACAGGTGGGGGGCAACGCTTTCTTT. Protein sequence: CASSTQVGGNAFF.

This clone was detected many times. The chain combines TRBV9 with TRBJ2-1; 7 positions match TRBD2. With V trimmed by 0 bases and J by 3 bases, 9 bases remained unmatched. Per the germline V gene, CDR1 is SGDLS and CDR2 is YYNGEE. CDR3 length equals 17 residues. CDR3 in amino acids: CASSVAGGGNNYNEQFF. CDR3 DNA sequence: TGTGCCAGCAGCGTAGCCGGCGGGGGAAATAACTACAATGAGCAGTTCTTC.

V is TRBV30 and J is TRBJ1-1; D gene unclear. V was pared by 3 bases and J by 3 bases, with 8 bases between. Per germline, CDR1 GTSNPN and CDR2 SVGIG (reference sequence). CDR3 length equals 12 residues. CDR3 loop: CAWRVGYTEAFF. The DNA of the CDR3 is TGTGCCTGGAGGGTCGGGTACACTGAAGCTTTCTTT.